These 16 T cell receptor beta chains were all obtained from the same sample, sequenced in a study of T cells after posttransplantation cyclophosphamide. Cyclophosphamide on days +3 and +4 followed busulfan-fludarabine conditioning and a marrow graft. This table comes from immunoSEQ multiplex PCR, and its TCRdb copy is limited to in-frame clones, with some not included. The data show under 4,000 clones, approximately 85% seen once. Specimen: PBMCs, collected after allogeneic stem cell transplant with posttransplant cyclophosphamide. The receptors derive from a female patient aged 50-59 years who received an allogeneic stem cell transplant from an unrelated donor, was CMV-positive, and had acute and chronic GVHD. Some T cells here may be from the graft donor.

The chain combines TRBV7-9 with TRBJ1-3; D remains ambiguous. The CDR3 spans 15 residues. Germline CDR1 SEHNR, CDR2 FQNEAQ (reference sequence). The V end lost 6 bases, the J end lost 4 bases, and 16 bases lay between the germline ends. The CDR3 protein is CASSPQGSDGNTIYF. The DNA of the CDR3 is TGTGCCAGCAGTCCTCAAGGCAGCGACGGAAACACCATATATTTT.

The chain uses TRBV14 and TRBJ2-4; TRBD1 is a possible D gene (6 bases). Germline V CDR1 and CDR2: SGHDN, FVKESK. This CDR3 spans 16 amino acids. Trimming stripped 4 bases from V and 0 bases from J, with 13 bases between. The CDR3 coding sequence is TGTGCCAGCAGCCGCACCGGGACACAAGCCAAAAACATTCAGTACTTC. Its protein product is CASSRTGTQAKNIQYF.

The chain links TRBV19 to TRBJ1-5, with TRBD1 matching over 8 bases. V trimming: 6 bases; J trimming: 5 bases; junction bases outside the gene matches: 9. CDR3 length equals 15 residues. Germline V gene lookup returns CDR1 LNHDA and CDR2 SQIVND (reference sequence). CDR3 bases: TGTGCCAGTAGCATGGACAGGGACGGGTATCAGCCCCAGCATTTT. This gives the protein CASSMDRDGYQPQHF.

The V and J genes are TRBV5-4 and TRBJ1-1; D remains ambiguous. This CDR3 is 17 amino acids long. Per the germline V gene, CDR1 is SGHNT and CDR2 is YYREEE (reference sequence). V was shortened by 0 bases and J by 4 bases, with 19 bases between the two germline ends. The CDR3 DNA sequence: TGTGCCAGCAGCTTGGGTGTTAACAGCTTGTTGAGCACTGAAGCTTTCTTT. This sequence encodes CASSLGVNSLLSTEAFF.

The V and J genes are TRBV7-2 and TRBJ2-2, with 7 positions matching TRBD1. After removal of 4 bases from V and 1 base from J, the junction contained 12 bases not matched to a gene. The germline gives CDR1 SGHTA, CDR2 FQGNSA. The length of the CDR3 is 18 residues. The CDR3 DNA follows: TGTGCCAGCAGCTCCCAGGCCGCACAGGGGAGGAACACCGGGGAGCTGTTTTTT. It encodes CASSSQAAQGRNTGELFF.

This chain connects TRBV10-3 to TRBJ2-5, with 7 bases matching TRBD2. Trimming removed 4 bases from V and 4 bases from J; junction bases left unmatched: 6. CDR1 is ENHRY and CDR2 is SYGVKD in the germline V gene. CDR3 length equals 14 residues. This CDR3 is CAISGGLGRETQYF. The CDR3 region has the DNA TGTGCCATCAGTGGCGGACTAGGACGAGAGACCCAGTACTTC.

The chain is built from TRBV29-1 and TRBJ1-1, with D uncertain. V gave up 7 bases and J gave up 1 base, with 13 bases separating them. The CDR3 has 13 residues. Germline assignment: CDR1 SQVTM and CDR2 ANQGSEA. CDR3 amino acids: CSAATGGNTEAFF. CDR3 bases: TGCAGCGCCGCGACCGGAGGGAACACTGAAGCTTTCTTT. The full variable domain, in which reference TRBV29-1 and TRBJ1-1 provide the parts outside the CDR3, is SAVISQKPSRDICQRGTSLTIQCQVDSQVTMMFWYRQQPGQSLTLIATANQGSEATYESGFVIDKFPISRPNLTFSTLTVSNMSPEDSSIYLCSAATGGNTEAFFGQGTRLTVV.

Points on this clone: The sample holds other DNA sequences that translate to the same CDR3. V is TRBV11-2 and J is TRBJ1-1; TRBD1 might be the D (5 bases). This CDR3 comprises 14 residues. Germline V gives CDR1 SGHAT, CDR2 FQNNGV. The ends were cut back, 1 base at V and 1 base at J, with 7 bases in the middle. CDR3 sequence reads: CASSLGGGNTEAFF. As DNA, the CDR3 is TGTGCCAGCAGCTTAGGGGGGGGGAACACTGAAGCTTTCTTT.

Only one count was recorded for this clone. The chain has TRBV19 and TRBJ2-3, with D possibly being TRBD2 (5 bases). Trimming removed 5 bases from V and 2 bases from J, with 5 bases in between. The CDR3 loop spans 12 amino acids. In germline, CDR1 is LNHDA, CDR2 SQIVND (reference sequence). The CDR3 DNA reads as TGTGCCAGTAGTCGGGACACAGATACGCAGTATTTT. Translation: CASSRDTDTQYF.

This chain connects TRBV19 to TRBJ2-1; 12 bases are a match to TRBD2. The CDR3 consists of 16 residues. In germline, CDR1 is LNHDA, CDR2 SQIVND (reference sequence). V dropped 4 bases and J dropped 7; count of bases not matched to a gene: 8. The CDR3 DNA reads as TGTGCCAGTAGTAGCCTAGCGGGGGGGATCAGAAATGAGCAGTTCTTC. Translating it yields CASSSLAGGIRNEQFF. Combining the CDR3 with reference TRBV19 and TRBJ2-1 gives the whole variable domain DGGITQSPKYLFRKEGQNVTLSCEQNLNHDAMYWYRQDPGQGLRLIYYSQIVNDFQKGDIAEGYSVSREKKESFPLTVTSAQKNPTAFYLCASSSLAGGIRNEQFFGPGTRLTVL.

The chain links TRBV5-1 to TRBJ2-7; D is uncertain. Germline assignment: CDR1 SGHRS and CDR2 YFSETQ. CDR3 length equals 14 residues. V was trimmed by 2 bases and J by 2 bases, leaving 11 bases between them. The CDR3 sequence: CASSFSDLTYEQYF. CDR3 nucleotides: TGCGCCAGCAGCTTCAGTGACTTAACCTACGAGCAGTACTTC.

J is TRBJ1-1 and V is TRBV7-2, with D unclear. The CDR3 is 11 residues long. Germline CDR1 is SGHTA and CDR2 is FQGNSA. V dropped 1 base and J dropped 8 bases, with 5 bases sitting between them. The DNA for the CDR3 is TGTGCCAGCAGCTTAGGCCAGGAAGCTTTCTTT. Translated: CASSLGQEAFF.

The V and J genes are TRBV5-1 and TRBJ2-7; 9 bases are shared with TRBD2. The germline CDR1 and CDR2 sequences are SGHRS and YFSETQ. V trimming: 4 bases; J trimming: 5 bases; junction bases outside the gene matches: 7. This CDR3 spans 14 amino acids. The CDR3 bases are TGCGCCAGCAGCCCTAGCGGGGCGGGAAACGAGCAGTACTTC. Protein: CASSPSGAGNEQYF.

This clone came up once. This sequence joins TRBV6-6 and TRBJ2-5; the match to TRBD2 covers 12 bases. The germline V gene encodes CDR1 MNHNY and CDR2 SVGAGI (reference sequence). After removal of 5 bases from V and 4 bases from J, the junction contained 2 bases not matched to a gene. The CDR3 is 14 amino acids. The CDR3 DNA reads TGTGCCAGCAGTACACTAGCGGGGGGAGAGACCCAGTACTTC. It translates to CASSTLAGGETQYF.

CDR3 sequence: CASSQDLPGRGGEQYF. CDR3 bases: TGTGCCAGCAGCCAAGATTTGCCGGGCAGGGGTGGCGAGCAGTACTTC. The rearrangement links TRBV14 to TRBJ2-7, with D possibly being TRBD1 (6 bases). The V end lost 0 bases, the J end lost 6 bases, and 18 bases lay between the germline ends. Germline assignment: CDR1 SGHDN and CDR2 FVKESK. The CDR3 totals 16 residues.

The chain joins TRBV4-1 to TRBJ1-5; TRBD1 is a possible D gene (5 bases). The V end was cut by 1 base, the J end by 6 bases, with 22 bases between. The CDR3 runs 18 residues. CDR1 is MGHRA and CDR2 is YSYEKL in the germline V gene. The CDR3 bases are TGCGCCAGCAGCCAAGGCGTGGGGCCGAAACCATTGGGTCAGCCCCAGCATTTT. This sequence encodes CASSQGVGPKPLGQPQHF.